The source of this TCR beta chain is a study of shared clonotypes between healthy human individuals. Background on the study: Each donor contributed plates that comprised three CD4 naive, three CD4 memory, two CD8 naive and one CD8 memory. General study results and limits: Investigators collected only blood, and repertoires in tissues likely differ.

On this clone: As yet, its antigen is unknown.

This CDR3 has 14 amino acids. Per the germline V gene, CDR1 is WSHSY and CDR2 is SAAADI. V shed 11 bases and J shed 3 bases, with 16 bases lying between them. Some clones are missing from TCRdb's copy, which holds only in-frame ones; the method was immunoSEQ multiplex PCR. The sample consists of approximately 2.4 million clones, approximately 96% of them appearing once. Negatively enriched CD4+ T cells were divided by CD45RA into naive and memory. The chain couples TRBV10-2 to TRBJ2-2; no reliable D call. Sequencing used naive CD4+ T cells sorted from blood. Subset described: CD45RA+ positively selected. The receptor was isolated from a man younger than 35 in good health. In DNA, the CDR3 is TGCGCCGTCGAGCATGCCCCCTACACCGGGGAGCTGTTTTTT. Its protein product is CAVEHAPYTGELFF.